Listed below are T cell receptor beta chains from one sample, sequenced in a study of blood T cell repertoires in COVID-19. The table came from immunoSEQ multiplex PCR; TCRdb's copy has only in-frame clones and leaves some out. Counted here are roughly 480,000 clones, roughly nine tenths occurring once; the ten biggest clones make up over 0.7%. Sequenced material: peripheral blood. The receptor set was obtained from a man younger than 35 with COVID-19, enrolled during active disease. The CDR3 runs from the conserved cysteine through the conserved F or W. Each record gives: D gene, J gene, CDR3 length, clone size, V gene, CDR3 DNA, CDR3 protein. A D gene is named only where the DNA matches it firmly. Clone size is shown for a subset of rows, as once, few, many or a class of expanded clone.

NA	TRBJ2-2	13	NA	TRBV7-6	TGTGCCAGCAGACCCCTGGCTCCCGGGGAGCTGTTTTTT	CASRPLAPGELFF
TRBD2	TRBJ2-1	18	NA	TRBV11-3	TGTGCCAGCAGCTTATGGACTAGCGGGAGGGTCTCCTACAATGAGCAGTTCTTC	CASSLWTSGRVSYNEQFF
TRBD2	TRBJ2-3	16	NA	TRBV3-1/TRBV3-2	TGTGCCAGCAGCAAGACTAGCGGGGGGGCCACAGATACGCAGTATTTT	CASSKTSGGATDTQYF
NA	TRBJ2-1	14	NA	TRBV3-1/TRBV3-2	TGTGCCAGCAGCCAAAGATCTGAGTTCAATGAGCAGTTCTTC	CASSQRSEFNEQFF
TRBD2	TRBJ2-1	16	NA	TRBV13	TGTGCCAGCAGCTTAGGGACTAGCGGGACCTACAATGAGCAGTTCTTC	CASSLGTSGTYNEQFF
NA	TRBJ2-2	15	NA	TRBV6-5	TGTGCCAGCAGTCCATGGACAGCGAACACCGGGGAGCTGTTTTTT	CASSPWTANTGELFF
TRBD1	TRBJ1-2	15	NA	TRBV5-4	TGTGCCAGCAGCTTGGTGGGGACAGGGATTTATGGCTACACCTTC	CASSLVGTGIYGYTF
NA	TRBJ1-2	13	NA	TRBV12-3/TRBV12-4	TGTGCCAGCAGTTCCAGGGTCGGCTATGGCTACACCTTC	CASSSRVGYGYTF
NA	TRBJ2-2	13	once	TRBV29-1	TGCAGCGTTGGGGAGAGGGCATACGGGGAGCTGTTTTTT	CSVGERAYGELFF
NA	TRBJ2-3	13	NA	TRBV2	TGTGCCAGCAGTGGGCTAGTTGTAGATACGCAGTATTTT	CASSGLVVDTQYF
TRBD2	TRBJ2-2	15	NA	TRBV27	TGTGCCAGCAGTAGCGGGGGCCTAAACACCGGGGAGCTGTTTTTT	CASSSGGLNTGELFF
NA	TRBJ2-6	15	NA	TRBV2	TGTGCCAGCACTGAAGGGCACTCTGGGGCCAACGTCCTGACTTTC	CASTEGHSGANVLTF
TRBD2	TRBJ2-3	13	NA	TRBV30	TGTGCCTGGAGGAAGACTAGCGCGGGTACGCAGTATTTT	CAWRKTSAGTQYF
NA	TRBJ1-2	14	NA	TRBV4-1	TGCGCCAGCAGCCAAGTTTATACTAACTATGGCTACACCTTC	CASSQVYTNYGYTF
NA	TRBJ1-2	14	NA	TRBV6-5	TGTGCCAGCAACAAGGCGGGGGGTAACTATGGCTACACCTTC	CASNKAGGNYGYTF
NA	TRBJ2-7	13	NA	TRBV5-1	TGCGCCAGCACAGGGTCGGAGGGCTACGAGCAGTACTTC	CASTGSEGYEQYF
TRBD1	TRBJ1-4	13	NA	TRBV29-1	TGCAGCGGCATGGGACAGGGAAACGAAAAACTGTTTTTT	CSGMGQGNEKLFF
TRBD2	TRBJ2-3	15	NA	TRBV5-1	TGCGCCAGCAGCTTGGCACTAGCGGTTCAGGGTACGCAGTATTTT	CASSLALAVQGTQYF
TRBD2	TRBJ2-3	15	NA	TRBV5-4	TGTGCCAGCAGCCCCCCCGGGACTAGCGTAGATACGCAGTATTTT	CASSPPGTSVDTQYF
NA	TRBJ1-2	13	NA	TRBV3-1/TRBV3-2	TGTGCCAGCAGCCAAGTGCAGGCCTATGGCTACACCTTC	CASSQVQAYGYTF
NA	TRBJ2-3	15	NA	TRBV7-9	TGTGCCAGCAGCCTGGGACTCTCCACCACAGATACGCAGTATTTT	CASSLGLSTTDTQYF
NA	TRBJ2-1	15	NA	TRBV15	TGTGCCACCAGCAGAGGAAGGACAACCTACAATGAGCAGTTCTTC	CATSRGRTTYNEQFF
NA	TRBJ2-5	13	once	TRBV6-5	TGTGCCAGCAGGAGGCTGAAGGCGGAGACCCAGTACTTC	CASRRLKAETQYF
TRBD2	TRBJ2-1	21	NA	TRBV12-5	TGTGCTAGTGGTTTCCTCGGGACGGGACTAGCGGGAGGGAGCTCCTACAATGAGCAGTTCTTC	CASGFLGTGLAGGSSYNEQFF
TRBD2	TRBJ2-2	16	NA	TRBV9	TGTGCCAGCAGCCCACCTAGCGGGGGGCCAACCGGGGAGCTGTTTTTT	CASSPPSGGPTGELFF
TRBD2	TRBJ2-5	15	NA	TRBV6-2/TRBV6-3	TGTGCCAGCAGTTCAAACCGGGACTATTTAGAGACCCAGTACTTC	CASSSNRDYLETQYF
NA	TRBJ1-3	14	once	TRBV14	TGTGCCAGCAGCATCCGACTTTCTGGAAACACCATATATTTT	CASSIRLSGNTIYF
TRBD1	TRBJ2-2	15	NA	TRBV25-1	TGTGCCAGCAGTGAGACAGGGATCCGGGGCGGGGAGCTGTTTTTT	CASSETGIRGGELFF
NA	TRBJ2-3	16	NA	TRBV29-1	TGCAGCGCAGTCGGGATTGCCCTTCTTAGCACAGATACGCAGTATTTT	CSAVGIALLSTDTQYF
NA	TRBJ2-1	15	NA	TRBV19	TGTGCCAGTAGTACACAGGCTACAGACTACAATGAGCAGTTCTTC	CASSTQATDYNEQFF
TRBD2	TRBJ2-7	16	NA	TRBV18	TGTGCCAGCTCTCGCCGGTTAGCGGGAGGGCCCCACGAGCAGTACTTC	CASSRRLAGGPHEQYF
NA	TRBJ2-5	17	NA	TRBV7-8	TGTGCCAGCAGCGAGTTTATTTGGGAGAGACGAAGCGAGACCCAGTACTTC	CASSEFIWERRSETQYF
TRBD1	TRBJ1-2	14	NA	TRBV7-2	TGTGCCAGCAGCCCCCAGGGGGCGGGCTATGGCTACACCTTC	CASSPQGAGYGYTF
TRBD2	TRBJ2-2	16	NA	TRBV14	TGTGCCAGCAGCCTACTGGGGGGGAGCTCCACCGGGGAGCTGTTTTTT	CASSLLGGSSTGELFF
TRBD2	TRBJ2-7	14	NA	TRBV11-3	TGTGCCAGCAGCCCCGGGACTAGCGGTGACGAGCAGTACTTC	CASSPGTSGDEQYF
TRBD1	TRBJ1-6	17	NA	TRBV30	TGTGCCTGGAGTCGTGGCAGGGGGTCCAATTCGGGTTCACCCCTCCACTTT	CAWSRGRGSNSGSPLHF
NA	TRBJ1-1	9	NA	TRBV5-3	TGTGCCAGAGGGCCTCCAACTTTCTTT	CARGPPTFF
NA	TRBJ1-1	12	NA	TRBV2	TGTGCCAGCAGTGGTATTATGACAAAAGCTTTCTTT	CASSGIMTKAFF
TRBD2	TRBJ2-1	16	once	TRBV7-8	TGTGCCAGCAGCTACAGACTAGCGGGCACATACAATGAGCAGTTCTTC	CASSYRLAGTYNEQFF
TRBD1	TRBJ1-3	17	NA	TRBV7-8	TGTGCCAGCTTAGGGACAGGCGAGACCCGCTCTGGAAACACCATATATTTT	CASLGTGETRSGNTIYF
NA	TRBJ2-3	15	NA	TRBV18	TGTGCCAGCTCACCTCGAGCGGAGCTCACAGATACGCAGTATTTT	CASSPRAELTDTQYF
TRBD1	TRBJ2-7	13	NA	TRBV6-2/TRBV6-3	TGTGCCAGCAGTGACAGGGGTGTAGGCGAGCAGTACTTC	CASSDRGVGEQYF
TRBD2	TRBJ2-1	14	once	TRBV10-3	TGTGCCTCCGGGGAGGGCGGAGCGGGAGGTCGCCCGTTCTTC	CASGEGGAGGRPFF
TRBD1	TRBJ1-2	12	NA	TRBV3-1/TRBV3-2	TGTGCCAGCAGCCAAGGACAGGGCCGCGACACCTTC	CASSQGQGRDTF
NA	TRBJ2-1	14	NA	TRBV10-3	TGTGCCATCAGTGAAGGAGTATTTCCCAATGAGCAGTTCTTC	CAISEGVFPNEQFF
NA	TRBJ2-7	13	NA	TRBV13	TGTGCCAGCACCAGACACAAAGCCTACGAGCAGTACTTC	CASTRHKAYEQYF
NA	TRBJ1-1	13	NA	TRBV27	TGTGCCAGCAGTTCCCTCGACAGCGCTGAAGCTTTCTTT	CASSSLDSAEAFF
NA	TRBJ2-1	12	NA	TRBV29-1	TGCAGCGTTGGGAGGGTCCACAATGAGCAGTTCTTC	CSVGRVHNEQFF
NA	TRBJ2-7	13	NA	TRBV7-9	TGTGCCAGCAGCCCTAGGGAGCCATACGAGCAGTACTTC	CASSPREPYEQYF
TRBD1	TRBJ2-1	15	NA	TRBV7-6	TGTGCCAGCAGCTCCCGGACAGGGCACGCCAATGAGCAGTTCTTC	CASSSRTGHANEQFF
NA	TRBJ2-3	16	NA	TRBV7-7	TGTGCTAGCGCCCCTTGGAGGGGTGCAGGCACAGATACGCAGTATTTT	CASAPWRGAGTDTQYF
TRBD2	TRBJ2-7	14	NA	TRBV3-1/TRBV3-2	TGTGCCAGCAGCCCCCGGGGAGGGGTGGCCGAGCAGTACTTC	CASSPRGGVAEQYF
NA	TRBJ1-2	14	NA	TRBV9	TGTGCCAGCAGCGTAGCTCAGGCTCCCTATGGCTACACCTTC	CASSVAQAPYGYTF
NA	TRBJ2-7	15	NA	TRBV7-9	TGTGCCAGCAGCTTGGGGCTGGATCTGGTGTACGAGCAGTACTTC	CASSLGLDLVYEQYF